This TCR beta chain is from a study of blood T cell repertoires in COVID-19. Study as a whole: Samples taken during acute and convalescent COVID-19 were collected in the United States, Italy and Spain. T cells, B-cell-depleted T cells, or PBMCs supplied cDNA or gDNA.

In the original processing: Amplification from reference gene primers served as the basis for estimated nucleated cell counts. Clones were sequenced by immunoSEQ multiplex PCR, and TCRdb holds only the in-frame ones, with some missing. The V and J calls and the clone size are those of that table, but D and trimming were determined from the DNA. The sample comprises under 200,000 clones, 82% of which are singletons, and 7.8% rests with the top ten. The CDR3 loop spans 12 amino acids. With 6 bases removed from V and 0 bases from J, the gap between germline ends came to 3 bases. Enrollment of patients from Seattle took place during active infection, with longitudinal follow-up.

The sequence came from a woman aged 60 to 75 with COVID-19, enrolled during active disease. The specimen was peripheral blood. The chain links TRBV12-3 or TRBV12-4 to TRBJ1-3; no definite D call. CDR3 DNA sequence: TGTGCCAGCAGCCTCTCTGGAAACACCATATATTTT. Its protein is CASSLSGNTIYF.